The clone carrying this T cell receptor beta chain has ten or more counts. Its antigen remains unidentified. CDR3 length: 14 amino acids. Germline CDR1 and CDR2: SGHRS and YFSETQ. The ends were cut back, 2 bases at V and 4 bases at J, with 13 bases in the middle. MiXCR, run by TCRdb on the 5' RACE reads, gives a single entry per CDR3 protein. Of roughly 200,000 distinct CDR3 sequences in the sample, 7.5% were seen once. This specimen comes from a study of identical twins. Study results and limitations: Recombination models fit unrelated individuals' TCR alpha sharing but underestimated twins'. Excess sharing between twins was weaker in beta out-of-frame sequences.

This sample was also put to use in a study of yellow fever vaccine responses in identical twins.

The origin of this receptor is a woman between 18 and 29 years old in good health. Sequencing used memory (CD45RO+) T cells sorted from blood. This rearrangement joins TRBV5-1 to TRBJ2-7; a weak D match, TRBD1 (5 bases). The CDR3 protein is CASSLQDGSYEQYF. DNA for the CDR3: TGCGCCAGCAGCTTACAGGACGGGTCATACGAGCAGTACTTC.